A single T cell receptor beta chain is shown here with its context. No antigen is known for it. The CDR3 has 15 residues. J lost 5 bases, V lost 2 bases, and 8 bases had no gene match. Libraries were prepared by immunoSEQ multiplex PCR; TCRdb keeps only in-frame clonotypes and omits some of them. The data show about 1.9 million clones, with 93% seen just once and around 1.8% held by the top ten. The data originate from a study of shared clonotypes between healthy human individuals. Study-wide findings and caveats: Clonotypes shared by all four sorted-subset donors had higher generation probabilities than non-shared clonotypes.

Naive CD8 cells lacked CD45RO, underwent positive selection for CCR7 and left out terminally differentiated effector memory CD45RA+ cells. The sequenced sample consisted of naive CD8+ T cells from PBMCs. The chain joins TRBV6-7 to TRBJ1-1; TRBD1 agrees at 7 bases. TRBV6-7 counts as an open reading frame of uncertain function. The sequence derives from a man aged 18 to 29 in good health. Some clones in this sample may be carry-over from other donors' samples. CDR3 region: CASSYTTGEGTEAFF. As DNA, the CDR3 is TGTGCCAGCAGTTACACCACAGGGGAGGGAACTGAAGCTTTCTTT.